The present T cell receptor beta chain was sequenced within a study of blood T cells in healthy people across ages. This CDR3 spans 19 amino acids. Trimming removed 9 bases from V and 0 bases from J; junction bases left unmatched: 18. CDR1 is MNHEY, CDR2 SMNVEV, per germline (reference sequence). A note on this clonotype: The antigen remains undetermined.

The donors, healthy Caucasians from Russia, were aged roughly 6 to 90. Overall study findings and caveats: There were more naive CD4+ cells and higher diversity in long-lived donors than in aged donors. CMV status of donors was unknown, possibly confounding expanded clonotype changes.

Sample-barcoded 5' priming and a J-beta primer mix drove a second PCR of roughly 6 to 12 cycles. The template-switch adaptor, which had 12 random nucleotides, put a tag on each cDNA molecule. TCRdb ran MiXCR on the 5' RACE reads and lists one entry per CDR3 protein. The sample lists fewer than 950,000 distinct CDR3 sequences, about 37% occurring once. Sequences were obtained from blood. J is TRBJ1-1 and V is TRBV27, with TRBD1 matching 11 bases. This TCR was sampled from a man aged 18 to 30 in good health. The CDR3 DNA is TGTGCCAGTTCCAACCGGGACAGGGGGGTAGGGTCCATGAACACTGAAGCTTTCTTT. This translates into CASSNRDRGVGSMNTEAFF.